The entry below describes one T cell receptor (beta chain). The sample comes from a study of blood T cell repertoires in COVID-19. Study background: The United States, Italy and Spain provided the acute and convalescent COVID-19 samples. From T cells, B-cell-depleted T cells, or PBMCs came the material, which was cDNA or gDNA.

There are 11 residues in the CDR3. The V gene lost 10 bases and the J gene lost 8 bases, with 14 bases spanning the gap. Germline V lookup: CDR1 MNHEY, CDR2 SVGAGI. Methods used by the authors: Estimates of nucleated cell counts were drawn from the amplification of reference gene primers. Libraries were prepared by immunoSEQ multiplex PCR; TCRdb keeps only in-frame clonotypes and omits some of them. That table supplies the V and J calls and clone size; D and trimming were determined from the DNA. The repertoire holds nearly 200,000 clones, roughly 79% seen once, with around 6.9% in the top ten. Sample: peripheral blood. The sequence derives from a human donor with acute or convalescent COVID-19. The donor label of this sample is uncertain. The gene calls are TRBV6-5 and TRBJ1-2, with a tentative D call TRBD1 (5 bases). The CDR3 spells CATSSGRGYTF. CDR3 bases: TGTGCCACCTCTTCAGGGAGGGGCTACACCTTC.